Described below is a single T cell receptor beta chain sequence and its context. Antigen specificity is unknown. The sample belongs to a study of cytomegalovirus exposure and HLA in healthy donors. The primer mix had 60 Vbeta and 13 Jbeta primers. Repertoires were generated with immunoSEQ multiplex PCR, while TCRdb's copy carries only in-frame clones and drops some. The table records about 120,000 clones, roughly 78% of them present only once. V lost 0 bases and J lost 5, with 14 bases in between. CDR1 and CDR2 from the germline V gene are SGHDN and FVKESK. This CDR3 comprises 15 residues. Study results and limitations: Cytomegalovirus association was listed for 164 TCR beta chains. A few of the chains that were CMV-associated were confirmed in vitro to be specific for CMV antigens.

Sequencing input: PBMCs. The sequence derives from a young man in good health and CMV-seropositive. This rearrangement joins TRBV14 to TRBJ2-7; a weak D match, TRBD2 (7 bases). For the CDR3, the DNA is TGTGCCAGCAGCCAAGAGGGGGGGCGCGTCCACGAGCAGTACTTC. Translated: CASSQEGGRVHEQYF.